The rows below give T cell receptor beta chains drawn from one sample of a study of Tregs in tolerant kidney transplant recipients. TCRdb's copy holds only in-frame clones and misses some; the assay was immunoSEQ multiplex PCR. The sample consists of about 110,000 clones, around 91% of them appearing once. Sample: CD4+ T cells from blood, taken before the transplant. The receptors stem from a human donor who received a combined kidney and bone marrow transplant. CDR3s include the opening cysteine and the closing phenylalanine or tryptophan. Each record gives: CDR3 protein, CDR3 DNA, clone size, V gene, D gene, J gene. A D gene is named only where the DNA matches it firmly. Clone size is stated in some rows and not others, as once, few, many or a class when expanded.

CASSPPGNYGYTF | TGTGCCAGCTCACCACCCGGGAACTATGGCTACACCTTC | NA | TRBV18 | NA | TRBJ1-2
CASSLRQGGDTQYF | TGCGCCAGCAGCCTACGACAGGGTGGAGATACGCAGTATTTT | NA | TRBV4-1 | TRBD1 | TRBJ2-3
CASSPGQGATTGELFF | TGTGCCAGCAGCCCCGGACAGGGGGCGACCACCGGGGAGCTGTTTTTT | NA | TRBV7-9 | TRBD1 | TRBJ2-2
CASSLLGRGSINQPQHF | TGTGCCAGCAGTTTATTAGGCAGGGGGTCGATCAATCAGCCCCAGCATTTT | NA | TRBV27 | TRBD1 | TRBJ1-5
CASSAGGIVYEQYF | TGTGCCAGCTCCGCGGGCGGGATCGTCTACGAGCAGTACTTC | NA | TRBV18 | NA | TRBJ2-7
CASSTTRGRGETQYF | TGTGCCAGCAGCACCACTAGAGGTCGGGGAGAGACCCAGTACTTC | NA | TRBV28 | NA | TRBJ2-5
CASSSGQIMNTEAFF | TGTGCCAGCAGCTCAGGACAAATAATGAACACTGAAGCTTTCTTT | NA | TRBV5-6 | NA | TRBJ1-1
CASSKKFGRGQFPSGELFF | TGTGCCAGCAGCAAAAAATTCGGGAGGGGGCAGTTTCCCTCCGGGGAGCTGTTTTTT | NA | TRBV21-1 | NA | TRBJ2-2
CASSHPGQEKKLFF | TGTGCCAGCTCACACCCGGGACAGGAGAAAAAACTGTTTTTT | NA | TRBV18 | TRBD1 | TRBJ1-4
CASSGQAGNQPQHF | TGTGCCAGCAGTGGACAGGCTGGCAATCAGCCCCAGCATTTT | NA | TRBV2 | NA | TRBJ1-5
CASSPSSGNTIYF | TGTGCCAGCTCACCCAGCTCTGGAAACACCATATATTTT | NA | TRBV18 | NA | TRBJ1-3
CASSQDSSGANVLTF | TGTGCCAGCAGTCAAGACAGCTCTGGGGCCAACGTCCTGACTTTC | once | TRBV6-5 | NA | TRBJ2-6
CASSRGREGNEQFF | TGTGCCTCCTCTCGAGGCAGGGAGGGAAATGAGCAGTTCTTC | NA | TRBV7-9 | TRBD2 | TRBJ2-1
CASSSDRGETQYF | TGTGCCAGCAGCTCAGACAGGGGGGAGACCCAGTACTTC | NA | TRBV7-7 | TRBD1 | TRBJ2-5
CASSPRDYLTDTQYF | TGTGCCAGCAGCCCCCGGGACTACCTCACAGATACGCAGTATTTT | NA | TRBV7-8 | TRBD2 | TRBJ2-3
CASSLGYRSRTMNTEAFF | TGTGCCAGCAGCTTAGGTTACAGGTCGCGGACTATGAACACTGAAGCTTTCTTT | NA | TRBV7-2 | NA | TRBJ1-1
CASRTGKNTEAFF | TGTGCCAGCCGGACAGGCAAGAACACTGAAGCTTTCTTT | NA | TRBV19 | TRBD1 | TRBJ1-1
CASSRDSKVNYGYTF | TGTGCCAGCAGCCGTGACAGTAAAGTTAACTATGGCTACACCTTC | NA | TRBV16 | NA | TRBJ1-2
CASSPPTGVSTEAFF | TGTGCCAGCTCACCGCCGACAGGGGTGAGCACTGAAGCTTTCTTT | NA | TRBV18 | TRBD1 | TRBJ1-1
CASSVTYGATGELFF | TGTGCCAGCAGTGTGACATATGGGGCCACCGGGGAGCTGTTTTTT | NA | TRBV27 | NA | TRBJ2-2
CASRFGQGIHEQYF | TGTGCCAGCAGATTCGGACAGGGTATCCACGAGCAGTACTTC | NA | TRBV6-5 | TRBD1 | TRBJ2-7
CASRPSAWTRSPSYNEQFF | TGTGCCAGCAGGCCCAGCGCCTGGACTAGAAGCCCTTCCTACAATGAGCAGTTCTTC | few | TRBV27 | TRBD2 | TRBJ2-1
CASRAGTSGYNEQFF | TGTGCCAGCAGAGCCGGGACTAGCGGATACAATGAGCAGTTCTTC | NA | TRBV2 | TRBD2 | TRBJ2-1
CASTPSRVVDYGYTF | TGTGCCAGCACCCCAAGTCGGGTTGTTGACTATGGCTACACCTTC | NA | TRBV2 | NA | TRBJ1-2
CASSPDLLRMNTEAFF | TGTGCCAGCAGCCCAGATTTACTGAGGATGAACACTGAAGCTTTCTTT | NA | TRBV28 | NA | TRBJ1-1
CASSPTGEESDGYTF | TGCGCCAGCAGCCCGACAGGGGAGGAAAGTGATGGCTACACCTTC | once | TRBV5-1 | TRBD1 | TRBJ1-2
CAISSTLGTSGYEQYF | TGTGCCATCAGTTCTACCCTAGGGACTAGCGGTTACGAGCAGTACTTC | NA | TRBV10-3 | TRBD2 | TRBJ2-7
CASSIAPEAGGYTF | TGTGCCAGTAGTATAGCCCCTGAGGCGGGAGGCTACACCTTC | NA | TRBV19 | NA | TRBJ1-2
CASRPPSGLAGGGSYNEQFF | TGTGCCTCGCGGCCACCGTCGGGACTAGCGGGAGGGGGCTCCTACAATGAGCAGTTCTTC | NA | TRBV30 | TRBD2 | TRBJ2-1
CATAGNTEAFF | TGTGCCACCGCTGGCAACACTGAAGCTTTCTTT | NA | TRBV2 | NA | TRBJ1-1
CASSLLDGSSYEQYF | TGTGCCAGCTCACTTCTGGACGGGAGCTCCTACGAGCAGTACTTC | NA | TRBV18 | NA | TRBJ2-7
CASRSQGAATYGYTF | TGTGCCAGCAGGTCGCAGGGGGCCGCTACCTATGGCTACACCTTC | NA | TRBV27 | TRBD1 | TRBJ1-2
CSVERDYTF | TGCAGCGTTGAACGGGACTACACCTTC | NA | TRBV29-1 | NA | TRBJ1-2
CASSLAGRGPFEQYF | TGCGCCAGCAGCTTGGCCGGGAGAGGGCCTTTCGAGCAGTACTTC | NA | TRBV5-1 | NA | TRBJ2-7
CASSVGLRSNEQFF | TGTGCCAGCAGCGTAGGATTGAGGTCCAATGAGCAGTTCTTC | NA | TRBV9 | NA | TRBJ2-1
CASSPRTGVYEQYF | TGTGCCAGCAGTCCGCGGACGGGAGTCTACGAGCAGTACTTC | NA | TRBV28 | NA | TRBJ2-7
CASSDKRGTGPVGGYTF | TGTGCCAGCAGTGATAAAAGAGGGACAGGCCCCGTCGGGGGCTACACCTTC | NA | TRBV25-1 | TRBD1 | TRBJ1-2
CASSRPGSGQGSYEQYF | TGTGCCAGCTCACGACCTGGATCGGGACAGGGCTCCTACGAGCAGTACTTC | NA | TRBV18 | TRBD1 | TRBJ2-7
CASSPARADTQYF | TGTGCCAGCAGCCCCGCCAGGGCAGATACGCAGTATTTT | NA | TRBV7-2 | NA | TRBJ2-3
CASSPRQGLGNEQFF | TGTGCCAGCAGCCCGCGACAGGGACTGGGAAATGAGCAGTTCTTC | NA | TRBV11-2 | NA | TRBJ2-1
CASRRENYEQYF | TGTGCCAGCAGAAGGGAGAACTACGAGCAGTACTTC | NA | TRBV6-6 | NA | TRBJ2-7
CASSPGQFEQYF | TGTGCCAGCAGCCCGGGACAATTCGAGCAGTACTTC | NA | TRBV6-1 | NA | TRBJ2-7
CASSEDISNYGYTF | TGTGCCAGCAGTGAGGACATCTCCAACTATGGCTACACCTTC | NA | TRBV2 | NA | TRBJ1-2
CASSPQTGEGGYTF | TGTGCCAGCTCACCGCAGACAGGGGAGGGTGGCTACACCTTC | few | TRBV18 | TRBD1 | TRBJ1-2
CASRPRGDTEAFF | TGCGCCAGCCGACCTCGGGGTGACACTGAAGCTTTCTTT | NA | TRBV5-1 | NA | TRBJ1-1
CASSPQAGGYEQYF | TGTGCCAGCTCACCACAGGCGGGGGGCTACGAGCAGTACTTC | NA | TRBV18 | TRBD2 | TRBJ2-7
CASSVGQGYNEKLFF | TGTGCCAGCAGTGTGGGACAGGGGTATAATGAAAAACTGTTTTTT | NA | TRBV6-1 | TRBD1 | TRBJ1-4
CASSIGTLYTDTQYF | TGTGCCAGCAGCATCGGGACTCTATACACAGATACGCAGTATTTT | NA | TRBV9 | NA | TRBJ2-3
CASSLGRGGTEAFF | TGCGCCAGCAGCTTGGGGCGGGGTGGCACTGAAGCTTTCTTT | NA | TRBV5-1 | NA | TRBJ1-1
CASSLGIQGLSSEAFF | TGTGCCAGCAGCTTGGGGATTCAGGGTCTCTCGTCTGAAGCTTTCTTT | NA | TRBV5-4 | NA | TRBJ1-1
CASSIGWQKQETQYF | TGTGCCAGTAGTATAGGGTGGCAGAAACAAGAGACCCAGTACTTC | NA | TRBV19 | NA | TRBJ2-5
CASSLKGSLYYGYTF | TGTGCCAGCAGCTTGAAGGGGTCGCTCTACTATGGCTACACCTTC | NA | TRBV5-6 | NA | TRBJ1-2
CASSRGQGVEAFF | TGTGCCAGCAGCCGGGGACAGGGCGTTGAAGCTTTCTTT | NA | TRBV11-2 | TRBD1 | TRBJ1-1
CASDRGLAGYTF | TGTGCCAGCGACAGGGGGCTCGCGGGCTACACCTTC | NA | TRBV7-9 | TRBD1 | TRBJ1-2
CASSLPRGMETQYF | TGTGCCAGCAGTTTACCGCGGGGGATGGAGACCCAGTACTTC | once | TRBV28 | TRBD2 | TRBJ2-5
CASSLVGQGAGGDTGELFF | TGTGCCAGCAGTTTAGTCGGACAGGGGGCCGGTGGGGACACCGGGGAGCTGTTTTTT | NA | TRBV27 | TRBD1 | TRBJ2-2
CASSERLAYEQYF | TGTGCCAGCAGTGAACGCCTAGCTTACGAGCAGTACTTC | NA | TRBV6-1 | NA | TRBJ2-7
CASSKQGTAEKLFF | TGTGCCAGCTCAAAGCAGGGGACGGCTGAAAAACTGTTTTTT | NA | TRBV28 | NA | TRBJ1-4
CASSWGAGGTNEKLFF | TGTGCCAGCAGCTGGGGGGCAGGGGGTACTAATGAAAAACTGTTTTTT | NA | TRBV9 | TRBD1 | TRBJ1-4
CASSDRPREKLFF | TGTGCCAGCTCAGACAGACCTAGGGAAAAACTGTTTTTT | NA | TRBV27 | NA | TRBJ1-4